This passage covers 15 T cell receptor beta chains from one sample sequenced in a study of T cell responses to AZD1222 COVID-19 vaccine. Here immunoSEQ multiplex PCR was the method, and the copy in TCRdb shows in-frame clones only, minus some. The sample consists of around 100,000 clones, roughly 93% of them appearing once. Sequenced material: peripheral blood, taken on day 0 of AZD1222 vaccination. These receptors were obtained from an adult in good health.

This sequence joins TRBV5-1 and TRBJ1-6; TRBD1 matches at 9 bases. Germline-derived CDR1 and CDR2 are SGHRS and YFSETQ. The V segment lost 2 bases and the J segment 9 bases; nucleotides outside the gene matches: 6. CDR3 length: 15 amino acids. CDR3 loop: CASSLGQGNASPLHF. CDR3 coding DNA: TGCGCCAGCAGCTTAGGACAGGGGAACGCTTCACCCCTCCACTTT. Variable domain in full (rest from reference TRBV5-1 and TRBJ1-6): KAGVTQTPRYLIKTRGQQVTLSCSPISGHRSVSWYQQTPGQGLQFLFEYFSETQRNKGNFPGRFSGRQFSNSRSEMNVSTLELGDSALYLCASSLGQGNASPLHFGNGTRLTVT.

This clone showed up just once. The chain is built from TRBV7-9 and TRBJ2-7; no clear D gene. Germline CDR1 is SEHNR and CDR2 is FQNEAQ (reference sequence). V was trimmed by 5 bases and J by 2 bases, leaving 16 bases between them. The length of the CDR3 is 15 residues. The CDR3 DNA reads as TGTGCCAGCAGCCCCTGGACGAGTACTGCCTACGAGCAGTACTTC. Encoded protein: CASSPWTSTAYEQYF.

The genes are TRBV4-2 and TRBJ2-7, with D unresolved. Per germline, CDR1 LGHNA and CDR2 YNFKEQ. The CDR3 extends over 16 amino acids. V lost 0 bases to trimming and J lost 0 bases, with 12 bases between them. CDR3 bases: TGTGCCAGCAGCCAAGATTCTTCCAGGCGCTCCTACGAGCAGTACTTC. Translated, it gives CASSQDSSRRSYEQYF.

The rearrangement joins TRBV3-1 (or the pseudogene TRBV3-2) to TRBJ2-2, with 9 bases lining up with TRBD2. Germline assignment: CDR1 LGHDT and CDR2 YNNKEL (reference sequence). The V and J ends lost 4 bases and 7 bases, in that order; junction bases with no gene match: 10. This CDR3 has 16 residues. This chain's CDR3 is CASSLSAGGRGGELFF. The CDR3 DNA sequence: TGTGCCAGCAGCCTTTCAGCGGGAGGTAGGGGCGGGGAGCTGTTTTTT.

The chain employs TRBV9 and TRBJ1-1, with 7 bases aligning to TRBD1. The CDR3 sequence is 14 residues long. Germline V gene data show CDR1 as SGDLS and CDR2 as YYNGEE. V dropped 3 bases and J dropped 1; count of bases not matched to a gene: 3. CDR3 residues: CASSAGQRNTEAFF. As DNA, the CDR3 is TGTGCCAGCAGCGCGGGACAGAGGAACACTGAAGCTTTCTTT.

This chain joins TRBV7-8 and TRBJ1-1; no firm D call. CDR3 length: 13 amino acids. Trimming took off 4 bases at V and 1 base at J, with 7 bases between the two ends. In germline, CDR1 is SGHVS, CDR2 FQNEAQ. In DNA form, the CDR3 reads TGTGCCAGCAGCTGGGCGGGGAACACTGAAGCTTTCTTT. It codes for CASSWAGNTEAFF.

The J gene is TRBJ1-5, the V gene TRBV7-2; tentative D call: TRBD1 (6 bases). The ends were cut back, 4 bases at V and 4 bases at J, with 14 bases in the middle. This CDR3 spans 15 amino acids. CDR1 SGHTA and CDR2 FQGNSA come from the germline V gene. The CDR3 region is CASSSRRGPNQPQHF. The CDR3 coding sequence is TGTGCCAGCAGCTCTCGCAGGGGACCGAATCAGCCCCAGCATTTT.

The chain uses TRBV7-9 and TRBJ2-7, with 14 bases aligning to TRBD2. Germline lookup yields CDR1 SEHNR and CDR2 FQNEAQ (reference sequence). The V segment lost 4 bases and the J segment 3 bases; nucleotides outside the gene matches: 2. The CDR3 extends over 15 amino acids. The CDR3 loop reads CASSSGLAGVYEQYF. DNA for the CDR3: TGTGCCAGCAGCTCGGGACTAGCGGGAGTCTACGAGCAGTACTTC.

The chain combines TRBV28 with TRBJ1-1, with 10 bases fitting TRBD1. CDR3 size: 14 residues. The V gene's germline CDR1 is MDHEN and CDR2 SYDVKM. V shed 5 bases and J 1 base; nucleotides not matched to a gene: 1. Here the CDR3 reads CASSGQGGNTEAFF. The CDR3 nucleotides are TGTGCCAGCAGTGGACAGGGGGGGAACACTGAAGCTTTCTTT.

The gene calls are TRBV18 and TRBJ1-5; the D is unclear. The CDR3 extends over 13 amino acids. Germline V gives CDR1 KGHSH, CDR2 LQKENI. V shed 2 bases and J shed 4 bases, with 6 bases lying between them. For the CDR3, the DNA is TGTGCCAGCTCACCAGACGGGAATCAGCCCCAGCATTTT. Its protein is CASSPDGNQPQHF.

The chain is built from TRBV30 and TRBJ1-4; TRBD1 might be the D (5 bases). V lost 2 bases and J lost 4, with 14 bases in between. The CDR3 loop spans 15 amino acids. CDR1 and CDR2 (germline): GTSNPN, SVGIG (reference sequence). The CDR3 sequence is CAWSLGTLDNEKLFF. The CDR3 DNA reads TGTGCCTGGAGTCTCGGGACCTTAGATAATGAAAAACTGTTTTTT. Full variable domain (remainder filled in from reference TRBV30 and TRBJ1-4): SQTIHQWPATLVQPVGSPLSLECTVEGTSNPNLYWYRQAAGRGLQLLFYSVGIGQISSEVPQNLSASRPQDRQFILSSKKLLLSDSGFYLCAWSLGTLDNEKLFFGSGTQLSVL.

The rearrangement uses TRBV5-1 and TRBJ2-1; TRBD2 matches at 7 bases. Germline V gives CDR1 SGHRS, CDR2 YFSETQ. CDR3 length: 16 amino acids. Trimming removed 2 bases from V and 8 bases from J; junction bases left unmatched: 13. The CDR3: CASSLGDYTYLDEQFF. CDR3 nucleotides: TGCGCCAGCAGCTTAGGGGACTATACGTATTTGGATGAGCAGTTCTTC.

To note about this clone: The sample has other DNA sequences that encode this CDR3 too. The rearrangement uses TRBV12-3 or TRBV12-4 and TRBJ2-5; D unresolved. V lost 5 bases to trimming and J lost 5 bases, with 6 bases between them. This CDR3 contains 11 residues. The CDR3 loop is CASSEMETQYF. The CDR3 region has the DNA TGTGCCAGCAGTGAGATGGAGACCCAGTACTTC.

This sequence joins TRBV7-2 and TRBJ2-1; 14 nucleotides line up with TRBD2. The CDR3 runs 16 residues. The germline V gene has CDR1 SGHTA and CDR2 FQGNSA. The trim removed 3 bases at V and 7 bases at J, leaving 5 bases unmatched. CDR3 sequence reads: CASSFRTSGGTNEQFF. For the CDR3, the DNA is TGTGCCAGCAGCTTCCGGACTAGCGGGGGGACAAATGAGCAGTTCTTC.

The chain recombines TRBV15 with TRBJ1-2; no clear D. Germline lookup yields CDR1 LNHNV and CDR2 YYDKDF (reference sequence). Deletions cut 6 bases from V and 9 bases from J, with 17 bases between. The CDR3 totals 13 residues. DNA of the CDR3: TGTGCCACCAGTCTATGGCCGCCTACTAGCTACACCTTC. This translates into CATSLWPPTSYTF.